This TCR beta chain was profiled in a study of blood T cell repertoires in COVID-19. Germline lookup yields CDR1 SGHNT and CDR2 YENEEA. J was trimmed by 2 bases and V by 3 bases; bases with no gene match: 13. The CDR3 runs to 19 residues. The table came from immunoSEQ multiplex PCR; TCRdb's copy has only in-frame clones and leaves some out. The sample has fewer than 80,000 clones; 90% are singletons. The sequence was obtained from a woman of 80 years or more with active or convalescent COVID-19. The rearrangement joins TRBV11-3 to TRBJ2-5, with 12 bases matching TRBD2. Sequenced sample: peripheral blood. The CDR3 spells CASSFDGGLAGVGQETQYF. DNA of the CDR3: TGTGCCAGCAGCTTCGACGGGGGACTAGCGGGCGTGGGTCAAGAGACCCAGTACTTC.